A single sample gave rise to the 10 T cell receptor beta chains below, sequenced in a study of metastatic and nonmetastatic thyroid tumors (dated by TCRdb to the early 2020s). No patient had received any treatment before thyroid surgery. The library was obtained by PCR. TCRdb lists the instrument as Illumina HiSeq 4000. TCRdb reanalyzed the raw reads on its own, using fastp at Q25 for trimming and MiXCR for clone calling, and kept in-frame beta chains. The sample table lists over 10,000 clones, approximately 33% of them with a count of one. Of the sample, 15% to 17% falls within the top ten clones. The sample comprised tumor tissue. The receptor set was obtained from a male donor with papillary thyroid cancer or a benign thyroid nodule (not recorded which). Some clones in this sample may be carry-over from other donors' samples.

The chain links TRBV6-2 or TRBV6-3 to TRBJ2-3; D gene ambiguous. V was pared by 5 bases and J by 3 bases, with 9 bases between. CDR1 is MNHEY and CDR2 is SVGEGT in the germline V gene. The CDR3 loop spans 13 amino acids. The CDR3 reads CASSDRVTDTQYF. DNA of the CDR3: TGTGCCAGCAGTGACCGAGTTACAGATACGCAGTATTTT.

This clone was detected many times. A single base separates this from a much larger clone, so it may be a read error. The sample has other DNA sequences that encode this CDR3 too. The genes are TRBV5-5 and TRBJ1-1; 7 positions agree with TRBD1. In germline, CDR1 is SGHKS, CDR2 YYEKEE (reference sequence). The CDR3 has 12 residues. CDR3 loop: CASSSGGTEAFF. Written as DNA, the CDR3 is TGCGCCAGCAGCTCAGGGGGTACTGAAGCTTTCTTT.

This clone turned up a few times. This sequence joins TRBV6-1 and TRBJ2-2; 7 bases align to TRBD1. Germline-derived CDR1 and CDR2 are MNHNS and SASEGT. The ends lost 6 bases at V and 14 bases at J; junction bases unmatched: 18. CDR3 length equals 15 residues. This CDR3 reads CASSRTGEGTGDLFF. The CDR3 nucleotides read TGTGCCAGCAGCCGCACAGGGGAAGGCACCGGTGATCTGTTTTTT.

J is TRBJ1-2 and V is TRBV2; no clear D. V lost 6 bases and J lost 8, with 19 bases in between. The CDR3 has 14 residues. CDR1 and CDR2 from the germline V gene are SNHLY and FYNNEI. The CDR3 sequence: CASSVIPTVWGYTF. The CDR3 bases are TGTGCCAGCAGCGTCATCCCGACCGTGTGGGGCTACACCTTC.

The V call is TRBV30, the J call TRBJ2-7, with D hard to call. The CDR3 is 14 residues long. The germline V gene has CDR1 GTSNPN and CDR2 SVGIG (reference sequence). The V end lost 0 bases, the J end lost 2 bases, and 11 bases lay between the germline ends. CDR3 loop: CAWSVLGSAYEQYF. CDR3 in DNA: TGTGCCTGGAGTGTATTGGGGTCAGCCTACGAGCAGTACTTC.

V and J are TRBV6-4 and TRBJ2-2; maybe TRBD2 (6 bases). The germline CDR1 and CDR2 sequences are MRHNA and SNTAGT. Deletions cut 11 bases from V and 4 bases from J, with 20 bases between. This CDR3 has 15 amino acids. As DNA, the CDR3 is TGTGCCTGCGGGATAGGTGTAGTGGGCACCGGGGAGCTGTTTTTT. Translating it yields CACGIGVVGTGELFF.

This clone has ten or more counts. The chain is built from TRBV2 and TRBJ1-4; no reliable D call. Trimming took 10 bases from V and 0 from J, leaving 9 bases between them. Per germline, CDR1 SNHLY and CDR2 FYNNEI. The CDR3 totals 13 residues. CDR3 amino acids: CATQQTTNEKLFF. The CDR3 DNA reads TGTGCCACCCAGCAGACAACTAATGAAAAACTGTTTTTT.

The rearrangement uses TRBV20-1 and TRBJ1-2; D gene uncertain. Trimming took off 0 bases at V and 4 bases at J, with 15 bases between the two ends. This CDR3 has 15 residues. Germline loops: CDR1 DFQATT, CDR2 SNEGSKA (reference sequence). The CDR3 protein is CSARERGTATYGYTF. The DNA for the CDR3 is TGCAGTGCTAGAGAACGAGGAACCGCGACCTATGGCTACACCTTC.

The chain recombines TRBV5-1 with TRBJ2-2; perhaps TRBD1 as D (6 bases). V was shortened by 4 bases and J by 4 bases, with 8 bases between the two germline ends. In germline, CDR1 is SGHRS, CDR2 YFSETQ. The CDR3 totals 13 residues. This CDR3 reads CASSLGGTGELFF. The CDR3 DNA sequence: TGCGCCAGCAGCCTAGGGGGCACCGGGGAGCTGTTTTTT.

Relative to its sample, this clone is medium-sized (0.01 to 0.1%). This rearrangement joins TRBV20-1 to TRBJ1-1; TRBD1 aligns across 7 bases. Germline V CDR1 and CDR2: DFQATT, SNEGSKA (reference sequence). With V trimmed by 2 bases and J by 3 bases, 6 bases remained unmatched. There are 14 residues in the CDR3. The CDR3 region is CSARQGGSDTEAFF. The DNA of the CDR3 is TGCAGTGCTAGACAGGGGGGGAGTGACACTGAAGCTTTCTTT.